A single sample is the source of the 16 T cell receptor beta chains below, sequenced in a study of blood T cell repertoires in COVID-19. Clones were read by immunoSEQ multiplex PCR, and TCRdb kept only the in-frame ones, dropping some. The sample shows over 300,000 clones, more than 80% of them seen only once. Sequencing was done on a sample of peripheral blood. The receptor source for this set is a man younger than 35 who had recovered from COVID-19.

CDR3 bases: TGTGCCAGCAGTCGGGACAGGGGTTATGAAGCTTTCTTT. Its protein is CASSRDRGYEAFF. The V and J genes are TRBV27 and TRBJ1-1; 10 nucleotides line up with TRBD1. Germline V gene sequence: CDR1 MNHEY, CDR2 SMNVEV (reference sequence). The V segment lost 5 bases and the J segment 7 bases; nucleotides outside the gene matches: 4. The CDR3 length is 13 residues.

V usage is TRBV30 and J usage is TRBJ2-5; 11 nucleotides line up with TRBD2. The J segment lost 3 bases and the V segment lost 4 bases, leaving 7 bases of the junction unmatched. Germline V gene lookup returns CDR1 GTSNPN and CDR2 SVGIG (reference sequence). CDR3 length: 15 amino acids. This CDR3 is CAWTPGLAEEETQYF. CDR3 nucleotides: TGTGCCTGGACGCCGGGACTAGCGGAAGAAGAGACCCAGTACTTC.

The sample holds a few counts of this clone. This chain joins TRBV7-2 and TRBJ2-7; the D gene is possibly TRBD2 (7 bases). V shed 5 bases and J shed 4 bases, with 15 bases lying between them. This CDR3 region has 14 residues. The germline CDR1 and CDR2 sequences are SGHTA and FQGNSA. The CDR3 DNA sequence: TGTGCCAGCAGCCCCGCGGGGGCAGATTACGAGCAGTACTTC. Its protein product is CASSPAGADYEQYF.

The chain is built from TRBV9 and TRBJ2-1, with TRBD2 matching 7 bases. CDR1 is SGDLS, CDR2 YYNGEE, per germline. This CDR3 is built from 14 residues. CDR3 sequence: CASAGDYSYNEQFF. CDR3 nucleotide sequence: TGTGCGAGCGCCGGGGACTACTCCTACAATGAGCAGTTCTTC.

The CDR3 protein is CASRLHRDTEAFF. The CDR3 bases are TGTGCCAGCAGACTGCACAGGGACACTGAAGCTTTCTTT. V is TRBV7-3 and J is TRBJ1-1, with a tentative D call TRBD1 (6 bases). This CDR3 region has 13 residues. With 6 bases removed from V and 3 bases from J, the gap between germline ends came to 11 bases. The germline CDR1 and CDR2 sequences are SGHTA and FQGTGA. Filled out from reference TRBV7-3 and TRBJ1-1, the complete variable domain reads GAGVSQTPSNKVTEKGKYVELRCDPISGHTALYWYRQSLGQGPEFLIYFQGTGAADDSGLPNDRFFAVRPEGSVSTLKIQRTERGDSAVYLCASRLHRDTEAFFGQGTRLTVV.

The chain joins TRBV7-9 to TRBJ2-5, with D maybe TRBD1 (7 bases). This CDR3 comprises 13 residues. Trimming left V 5 bases short and J 7 bases short, with 14 bases between. Germline CDR1 and CDR2: SEHNR and FQNEAQ (reference sequence). CDR3 in DNA: TGTGCCAGCAGCACCGCGCAGGGGGGGACCCAGTACTTC. Protein: CASSTAQGGTQYF.

The table lists this clone with a few counts. The V and J genes are TRBV5-1 and TRBJ2-3; a possible D gene is TRBD2 (6 bases). V was clipped by 4 bases and J by 3 bases, with 12 bases between them. The CDR3 sequence is 14 residues long. Germline CDR1 is SGHRS and CDR2 is YFSETQ. CDR3 sequence: CASSIGTGTDTQYF. The CDR3 coding sequence is TGCGCCAGCAGCATCGGGACTGGAACAGATACGCAGTATTTT.

The gene calls are TRBV11-3 and TRBJ2-1; 11 positions match TRBD2. Trimming cost V 3 bases and J 9 bases; bases outside gene matches: 7. The CDR3 spans 15 residues. Germline CDR1 reads SGHNT; CDR2 reads YENEEA. The CDR3, as DNA: TGTGCCAGCAGCTTCCTAGCGGGAGGATCGGTTGAGCAGTTCTTC. Its protein is CASSFLAGGSVEQFF.

The chain couples TRBV19 to TRBJ2-7, with D tentatively TRBD1 (6 bases). This CDR3 has 15 amino acids. With 5 bases removed from V and 6 bases from J, the gap between germline ends came to 20 bases. Germline V gene sequence: CDR1 LNHDA, CDR2 SQIVND (reference sequence). CDR3 amino acids: CASSPEQGKNSEQYF. The DNA of the CDR3 is TGTGCCAGTAGTCCCGAACAGGGTAAGAATTCCGAGCAGTACTTC.

J is TRBJ2-6 and V is TRBV21-1; the table's D gene call, TRBD1, was not cross checked with the DNA. TRBV21-1 is flagged as a pseudogene. The CDR3 totals 19 residues. The CDR3 protein is CASSKGNQGGGSGANVLTF. As DNA, the CDR3 is TGTGCCAGCAGCAAAGGTAACCAGGGGGGTGGCTCTGGGGCCAACGTCCTGACTTTC.

This clone has only a few counts. The rearrangement links TRBV5-6 to TRBJ2-1; 9 bases line up with TRBD2. Germline lookup yields CDR1 SGHDT and CDR2 YYEEEE. The V gene end was trimmed by 2 bases and the J gene end by 9 bases; junction bases not matched to a gene: 9. CDR3 length: 15 amino acids. The CDR3 DNA reads TGTGCCAGCAGCTTCCTGGATATAGCGGGGGTTGAGCAGTTCTTC. Translating gives CASSFLDIAGVEQFF.

This rearrangement joins TRBV19 to TRBJ2-1, with D possibly matching TRBD2 (5 bases). Germline assignment: CDR1 LNHDA and CDR2 SQIVND (reference sequence). Trimming removed 2 bases at V and 1 base at J, with 12 bases between. The CDR3 is made up of 16 amino acids. CDR3 amino acids: CASSISRLASYNEQFF. The CDR3, as DNA: TGTGCCAGTAGTATAAGTCGTCTAGCATCCTACAATGAGCAGTTCTTC.

The rearrangement uses TRBV18 and TRBJ1-1; 10 bases are a match to TRBD1. The CDR3 length is 17 residues. Germline V lookup: CDR1 KGHSH, CDR2 LQKENI. The J segment lost 0 bases and the V segment lost 4 bases, leaving 8 bases of the junction unmatched. DNA for the CDR3: TGTGCCAGCTCACTTTCCGGGACAGGGGTAATGAACACTGAAGCTTTCTTT. Its translation: CASSLSGTGVMNTEAFF.

This clone occurred a few times. The chain is built from TRBV5-1 and TRBJ2-1, with 9 bases fitting TRBD2. Trimming cost V 1 base and J 9 bases; bases outside gene matches: 8. Germline V gene sequence: CDR1 SGHRS, CDR2 YFSETQ. The CDR3 runs 15 residues. The CDR3 reads CASSLLAGGPSEQFF. The CDR3 nucleotides are TGCGCCAGCAGCTTGCTCGCGGGGGGGCCCTCTGAGCAGTTCTTC.

V gene TRBV6-5 combines with J gene TRBJ2-1, with D tentatively TRBD2 (5 bases). CDR3 length: 15 amino acids. Germline assignment: CDR1 MNHEY and CDR2 SVGAGI. V was pared by 7 bases and J by 4 bases, with 17 bases between. The CDR3, as DNA: TGTGCCAGCACCCCAGGAGCGGAGTTATACAATGAGCAGTTCTTC. Protein product: CASTPGAELYNEQFF.

CDR3 nucleotide sequence: TGTGCCAGTAAACAGGGAGACCGGCCCCAGCATTTT. It translates to CASKQGDRPQHF. The gene calls are TRBV6-5 and TRBJ1-5, with D possibly TRBD1 on 6 matching bases. In germline, CDR1 is MNHEY, CDR2 SVGAGI. Trimming left V 9 bases short and J 9 bases short, with 15 bases between. The CDR3 extends over 12 amino acids.